This TCR beta chain was identified during a study of blood T cells in healthy people across ages. General observations from the study: Investigators viewed diversity estimates from one million T cells as underestimates, the study reported. Whereas aged donors had fewer naive CD4+ cells, long-lived donors had more of them and higher diversity.

This CDR3 is built from 12 residues. Germline lookup yields CDR1 SQVTM and CDR2 ANQGSEA. The V end was cut by 7 bases, the J end by 8 bases, with 16 bases between. Many counts were recorded for this clonotype. Its antigen remains unknown. With a J-beta primer mix and a sample-barcoded 5' primer, a second PCR ran roughly 6 to 11 cycles. TCRdb redid the calling of the 5' RACE reads with MiXCR, one entry per CDR3 protein. The table includes over a million distinct CDR3 sequences, 45% detected once. The rearrangement uses TRBV29-1 and TRBJ2-3; tentatively, D is TRBD2 (5 bases). The sequenced sample consisted of blood. The clonotype was recovered from a woman in her sixties or seventies in good health. This CDR3 reads CSGGQSGSTQYF. The CDR3 DNA reads TGCAGCGGAGGGCAGTCAGGAAGTACGCAGTATTTT.